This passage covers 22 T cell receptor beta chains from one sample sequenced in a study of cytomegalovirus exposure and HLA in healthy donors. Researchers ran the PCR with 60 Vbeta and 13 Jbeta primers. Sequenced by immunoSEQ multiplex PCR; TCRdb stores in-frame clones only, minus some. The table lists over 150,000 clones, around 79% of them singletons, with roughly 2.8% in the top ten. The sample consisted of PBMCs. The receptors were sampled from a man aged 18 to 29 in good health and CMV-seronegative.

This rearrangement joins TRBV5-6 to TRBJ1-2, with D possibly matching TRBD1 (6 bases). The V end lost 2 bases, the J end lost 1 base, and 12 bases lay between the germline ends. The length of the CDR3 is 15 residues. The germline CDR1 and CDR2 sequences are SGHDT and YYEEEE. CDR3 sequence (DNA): TGTGCCAGCAGCTTTGGGACAAGAGTTAACTATGGCTACACCTTC. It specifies CASSFGTRVNYGYTF. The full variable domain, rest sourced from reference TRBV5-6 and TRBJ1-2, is DAGVTQSPTHLIKTRGQQVTLRCSPKSGHDTVSWYQQALGQGPQFIFQYYEEEERQRGNFPDRFSGHQFPNYSSELNVNALLLGDSALYLCASSFGTRVNYGYTFGSGTRLTVV.

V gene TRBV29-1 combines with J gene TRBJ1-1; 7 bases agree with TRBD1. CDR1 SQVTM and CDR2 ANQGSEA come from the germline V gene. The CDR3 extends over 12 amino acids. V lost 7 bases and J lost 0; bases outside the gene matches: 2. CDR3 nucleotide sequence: TGCAGCGCGGGACAGATGAACACTGAAGCTTTCTTT. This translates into CSAGQMNTEAFF.

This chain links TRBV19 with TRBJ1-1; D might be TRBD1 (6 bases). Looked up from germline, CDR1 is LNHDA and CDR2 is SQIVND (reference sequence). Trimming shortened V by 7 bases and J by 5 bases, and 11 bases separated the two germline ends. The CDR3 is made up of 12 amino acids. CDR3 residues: CASTQTGTEAFF. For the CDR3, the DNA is TGTGCCAGTACCCAGACAGGTACTGAAGCTTTCTTT.

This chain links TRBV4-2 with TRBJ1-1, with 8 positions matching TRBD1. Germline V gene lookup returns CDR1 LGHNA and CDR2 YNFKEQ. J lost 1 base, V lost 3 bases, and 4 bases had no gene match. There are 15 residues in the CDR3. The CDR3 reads CASSHSGTGNTEAFF. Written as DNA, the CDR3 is TGTGCCAGCAGCCACTCCGGGACAGGGAACACTGAAGCTTTCTTT.

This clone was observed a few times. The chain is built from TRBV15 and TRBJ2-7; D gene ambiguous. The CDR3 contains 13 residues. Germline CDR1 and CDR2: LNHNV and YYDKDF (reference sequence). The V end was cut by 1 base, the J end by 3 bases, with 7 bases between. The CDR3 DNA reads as TGTGCCACCAGCAGAGGACTCAACTACGAGCAGTACGTC. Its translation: CATSRGLNYEQYV.

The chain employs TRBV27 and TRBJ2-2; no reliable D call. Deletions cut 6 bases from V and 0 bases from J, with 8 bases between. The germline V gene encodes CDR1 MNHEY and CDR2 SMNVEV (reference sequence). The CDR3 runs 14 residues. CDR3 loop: CASSSGTNTGELFF. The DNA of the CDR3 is TGTGCCAGCAGCTCAGGAACGAACACCGGGGAGCTGTTTTTT.

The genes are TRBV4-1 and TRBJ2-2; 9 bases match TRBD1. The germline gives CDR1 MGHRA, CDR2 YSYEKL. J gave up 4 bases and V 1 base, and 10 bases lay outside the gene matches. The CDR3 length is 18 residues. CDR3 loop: CASSQVPTGGGGTGELFF. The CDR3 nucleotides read TGCGCCAGCAGCCAAGTTCCTACAGGGGGCGGGGGCACCGGGGAGCTGTTTTTT.

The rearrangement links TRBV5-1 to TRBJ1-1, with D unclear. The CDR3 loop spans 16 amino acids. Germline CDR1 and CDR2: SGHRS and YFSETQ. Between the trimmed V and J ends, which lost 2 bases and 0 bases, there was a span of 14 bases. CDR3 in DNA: TGCGCCAGCAGCTTAGAGGAGGTCAGATTGAACACTGAAGCTTTCTTT. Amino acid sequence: CASSLEEVRLNTEAFF. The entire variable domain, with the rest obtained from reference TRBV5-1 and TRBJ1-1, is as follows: KAGVTQTPRYLIKTRGQQVTLSCSPISGHRSVSWYQQTPGQGLQFLFEYFSETQRNKGNFPGRFSGRQFSNSRSEMNVSTLELGDSALYLCASSLEEVRLNTEAFFGQGTRLTVV.

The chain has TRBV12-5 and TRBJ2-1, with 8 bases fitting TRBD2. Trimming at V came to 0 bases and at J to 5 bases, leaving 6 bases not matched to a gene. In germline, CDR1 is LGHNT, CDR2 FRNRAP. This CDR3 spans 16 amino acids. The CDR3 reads CASGLVTGGADNEQFF. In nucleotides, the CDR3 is TGTGCTAGTGGTTTGGTAACGGGGGGGGCGGACAATGAGCAGTTCTTC.

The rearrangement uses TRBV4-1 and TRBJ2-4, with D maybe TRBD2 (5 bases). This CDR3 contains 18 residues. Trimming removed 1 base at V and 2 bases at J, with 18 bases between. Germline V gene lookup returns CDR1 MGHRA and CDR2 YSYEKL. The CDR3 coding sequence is TGCGCCAGCAGCCAAGGGCCTAGCCGGGGTCCTTCCAAAAACATTCAGTACTTC. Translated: CASSQGPSRGPSKNIQYF.

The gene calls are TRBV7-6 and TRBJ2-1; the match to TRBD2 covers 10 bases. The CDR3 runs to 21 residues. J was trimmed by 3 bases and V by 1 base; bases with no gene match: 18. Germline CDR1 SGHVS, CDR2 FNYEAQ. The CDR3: CASSLVVGLADQSADYNEQFF. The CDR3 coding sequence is TGTGCCAGCAGCTTAGTAGTCGGACTAGCGGACCAATCAGCTGACTACAATGAGCAGTTCTTC.

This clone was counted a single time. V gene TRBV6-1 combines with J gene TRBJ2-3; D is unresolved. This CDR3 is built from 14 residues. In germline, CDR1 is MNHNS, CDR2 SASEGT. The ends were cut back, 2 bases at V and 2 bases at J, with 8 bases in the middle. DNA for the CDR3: TGTGCCAGCAGTGAATCGGGTCTCACAGATACGCAGTATTTT. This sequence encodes CASSESGLTDTQYF.

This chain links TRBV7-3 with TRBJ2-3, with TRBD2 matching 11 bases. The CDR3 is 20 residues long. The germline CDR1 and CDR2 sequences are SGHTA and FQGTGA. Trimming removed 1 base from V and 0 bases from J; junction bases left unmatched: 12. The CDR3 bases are TGTGCCAGCAGCTTAAGGCCGGCTAGCGGGGGGCCCCGGAGCACAGATACGCAGTATTTT. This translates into CASSLRPASGGPRSTDTQYF.

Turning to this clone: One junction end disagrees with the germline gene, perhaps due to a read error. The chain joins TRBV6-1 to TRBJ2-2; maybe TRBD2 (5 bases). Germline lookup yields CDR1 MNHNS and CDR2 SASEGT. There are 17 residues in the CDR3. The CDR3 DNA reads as TGTGCCAGCAGCGAAGTAGAGGGCAGGACGAACACCGGGGAGCTGTTTTTT. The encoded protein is CASSEVEGRTNTGELFF.

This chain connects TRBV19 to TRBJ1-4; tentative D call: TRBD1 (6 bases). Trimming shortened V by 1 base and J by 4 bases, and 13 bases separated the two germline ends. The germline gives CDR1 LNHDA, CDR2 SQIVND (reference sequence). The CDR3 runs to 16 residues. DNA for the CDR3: TGTGCCAGTAGTATAGTAAGGGGGGGACTTAATGAAAAACTGTTTTTT. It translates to CASSIVRGGLNEKLFF. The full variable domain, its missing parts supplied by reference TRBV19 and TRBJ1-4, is DGGITQSPKYLFRKEGQNVTLSCEQNLNHDAMYWYRQDPGQGLRLIYYSQIVNDFQKGDIAEGYSVSREKKESFPLTVTSAQKNPTAFYLCASSIVRGGLNEKLFFGSGTQLSVL.

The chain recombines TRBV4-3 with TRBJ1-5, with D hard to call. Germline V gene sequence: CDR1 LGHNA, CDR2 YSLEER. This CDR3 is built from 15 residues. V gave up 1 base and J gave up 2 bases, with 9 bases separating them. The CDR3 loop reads CASSQAPGGNQPQHF. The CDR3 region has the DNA TGCGCCAGCAGCCAAGCTCCGGGAGGCAATCAGCCCCAGCATTTT.

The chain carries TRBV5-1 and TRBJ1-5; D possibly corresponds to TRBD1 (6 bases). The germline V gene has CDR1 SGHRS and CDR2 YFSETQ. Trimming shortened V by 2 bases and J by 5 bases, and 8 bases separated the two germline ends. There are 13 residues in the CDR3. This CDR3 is CASSLTGHQPQHF. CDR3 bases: TGCGCCAGCAGCTTAACAGGGCATCAGCCCCAGCATTTT.

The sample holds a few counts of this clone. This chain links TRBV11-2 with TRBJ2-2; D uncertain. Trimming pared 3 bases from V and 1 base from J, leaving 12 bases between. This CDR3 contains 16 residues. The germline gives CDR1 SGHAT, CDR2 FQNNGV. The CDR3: CASSFVLNMNTGELFF. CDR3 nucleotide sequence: TGTGCCAGCAGCTTCGTACTAAATATGAACACCGGGGAGCTGTTTTTT. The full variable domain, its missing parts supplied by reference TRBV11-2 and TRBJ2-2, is EAGVAQSPRYKIIEKRQSVAFWCNPISGHATLYWYQQILGQGPKLLIQFQNNGVVDDSQLPKDRFSAERLKGVDSTLKIQPAKLEDSAVYLCASSFVLNMNTGELFFGEGSRLTVL.

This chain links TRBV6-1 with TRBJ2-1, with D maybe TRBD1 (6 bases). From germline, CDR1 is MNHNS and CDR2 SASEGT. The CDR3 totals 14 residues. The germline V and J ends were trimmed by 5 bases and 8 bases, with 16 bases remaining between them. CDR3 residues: CASSPGHFRDEQFF. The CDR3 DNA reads TGTGCCAGCAGTCCGGGACACTTTAGGGATGAGCAGTTCTTC.

The CDR3 region has the DNA TGTGCCAGCTCACCAGGGGGCGATTCACCCCTCCACTTT. Translation gives CASSPGGDSPLHF. The chain employs TRBV18 and TRBJ1-6; D is perhaps TRBD1 (6 bases). V shed 2 bases and J shed 8 bases, with 7 bases lying between them. There are 13 residues in the CDR3. Per germline, CDR1 KGHSH and CDR2 LQKENI.

The CDR3, as DNA: TGTGCCAGCAGTTTCCGACTACGCTCTGGAAACACCATATATTTT. It encodes CASSFRLRSGNTIYF. The rearrangement joins TRBV28 to TRBJ1-3; D not certain. The V and J ends lost 3 bases and 0 bases respectively, with 9 bases between them. Germline assignment: CDR1 MDHEN and CDR2 SYDVKM. The CDR3 is made up of 15 amino acids.

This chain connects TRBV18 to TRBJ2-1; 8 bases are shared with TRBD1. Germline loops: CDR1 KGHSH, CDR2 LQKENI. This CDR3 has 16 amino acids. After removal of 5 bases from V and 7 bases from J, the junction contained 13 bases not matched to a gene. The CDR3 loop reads CASSKTGDVSWNEQFF. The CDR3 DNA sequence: TGTGCCAGCTCAAAGACAGGGGATGTGTCCTGGAATGAGCAGTTCTTC. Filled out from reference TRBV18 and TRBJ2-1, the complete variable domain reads NAGVMQNPRHLVRRRGQEARLRCSPMKGHSHVYWYRQLPEEGLKFMVYLQKENIIDESGMPKERFSAEFPKEGPSILRIQQVVRGDSAAYFCASSKTGDVSWNEQFFGPGTRLTVL.